This note documents a single T cell receptor (beta chain) sequence. This clonotype showed up just a few times. Its antigen remains unidentified. No much larger clone is present one base from it, and per-base qualities are unavailable. These data originate in a study of spatial heterogeneity in lung cancer (dated by TCRdb to the late 2010s). Regarding the research as a whole: Beta-chain transcripts were consistently detected in greater numbers than alpha-chain transcripts, which likely reflected higher beta-chain transcript abundance. Nonsynonymous mutation counts, determined by whole-exome sequencing of tumor tissue, were related to features of the TCR repertoire. In the raw uncorrected reads, each unique combination of TCR and UMI appeared on average more than ten times. In non-small cell lung cancer, the study made a quantitative comparison of TCR alpha and beta repertoires among multiple tumor regions, matched nontumor lung and blood. Both alpha and beta chains were TCR-sequenced in samples taken at surgery, namely 220 tumor regions, approximately 66 matched nontumor lung samples and 56 PBMC samples.

The time point tag for this specimen amounts to: sample taken at primary tumor resection. Samples were obtained from fewer than 80 patients with early-stage, untreated non-small cell lung cancer from the lung TRACERx cohort. For TCR sequencing, whole RNA was extracted from tumor and nontumor lung tissue, or from cryopreserved PBMC samples, and no cell sorting was done. A patient was chosen for TCR sequencing only when enough RNA was available from at least two tumor regions. Here is what the overall study found, with its caveats: Confirming at a functional level the hypothesis that regional TCRs recognize regional mutations was considered to require additional single-cell paired TCR alpha and beta sequencing. Ubiquitous expanded tumor TCRs showed up in blood more often at tumor resection than at routine follow-up.

The library was made by 5' RACE. The instrument given in TCRdb is NextSeq 500. The TCR library protocol attached a unique molecular identifier to each TCR cDNA molecule to allow correction of PCR and sequencing errors. The study's own analysis went as follows. TCR identification, UMI-based error correction and CDR3 extraction were performed with Decombinator tools. Expanded TCRs were defined as those above a frequency of 2 per 1,000, corresponding to the top 1% of the tumor frequency distribution. Each repertoire was subsampled 100 times to 5,000 TCRs, after which Renyi diversity was computed with the R vegan package. CDR3 similarity networks were built from amino acid triplet string-kernel similarity, connecting CDR3s with pairwise similarity above 0.82. TCRdb trimmed public reads at Q25 via fastp, called clones via MiXCR and kept in-frame beta chains. CDR3 protein duplicates are merged, each entry listing the most common genes and DNA. The authors' filters were not applied to this entry. The sample table holds some 41,000 distinct CDR3 sequences, of which 6.8% were seen once. About two fifths of the sample is taken by the ten largest.

The sequencing used PBMCs, collected at surgery. The sequence came from a female donor with early-stage non-small cell lung cancer.

The sequenced DNA is TGTGCCAGTAGTAGGTACAGGGGGAGCGAAAAACTGTTTTTT. The translation is CASSRYRGSEKLFF. Recombination connected TRBV19 to TRBJ1-4, with 8 middle bases fitting TRBD1. The junction shows trimming of 4 bases on V and 8 bases on J, and the gene matches do not reach 6 bases of it. Including cysteine and phenylalanine, the CDR3 has 14 amino acids. Only the CDR3 part of the read is kept: 42 bases, read in frame from the first base. CDR1 and CDR2, per the germline V gene (reference sequence), are LNHDA and SQIVND.